The present entry profiles one TCR beta chain with its context. Its target is not known. Germline loops: CDR1 SGHVS, CDR2 FQNEAQ. This CDR3 is built from 17 residues. Between the trimmed V and J ends, which lost 1 base and 0 bases, there was a span of 14 bases. The data belong to a study of OX40 agonist ivuxolimab in advanced cancers. Study-wide context: Cancers in dose escalation were hepatocellular, melanoma, renal cell and head and neck.

Study-level points and caveats: Both CD4+ and CD8+ T cell populations in blood had undergone clonal expansion by week 6 at 0.1 to 3.0 mg/kg.

Sequencing used immunoSEQ multiplex PCR; TCRdb keeps in-frame clones, though not all of them. The repertoire consists of under 85,000 clones, with around nine tenths occurring once and the leading ten covering approximately 0.69%. The chain recombines TRBV7-8 with TRBJ2-3, with D tentatively TRBD2 (6 bases). This clonotype was sampled from an adult with an advanced solid tumor such as melanoma, head and neck, liver or kidney cancer. Specimen: CD4+ or CD8+ T cells sorted from blood, collected in a trial of the OX40 agonist ivuxolimab. In DNA, the CDR3 is TGTGCCAGCAGCTTAGGGCTTAGCGGAGGTAGCACAGATACGCAGTATTTT. Translation: CASSLGLSGGSTDTQYF.